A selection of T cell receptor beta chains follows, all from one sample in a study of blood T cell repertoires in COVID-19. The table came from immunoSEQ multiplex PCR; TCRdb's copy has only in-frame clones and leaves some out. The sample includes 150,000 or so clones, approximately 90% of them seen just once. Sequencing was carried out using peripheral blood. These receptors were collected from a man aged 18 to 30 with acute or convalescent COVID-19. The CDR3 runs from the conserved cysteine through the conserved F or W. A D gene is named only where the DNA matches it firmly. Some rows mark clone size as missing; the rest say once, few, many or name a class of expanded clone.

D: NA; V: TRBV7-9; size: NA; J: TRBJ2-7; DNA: TGTGCCAGCAGCTTCGGACACTACGAGCAGTACTTC; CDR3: CASSFGHYEQYF
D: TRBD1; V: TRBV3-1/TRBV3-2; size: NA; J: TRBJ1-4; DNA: TGTGCCTCGGGGACAGGGATCGGAAAACTGTTTTTT; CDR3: CASGTGIGKLFF
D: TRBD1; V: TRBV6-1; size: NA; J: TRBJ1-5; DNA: TGTGCCAGCAGTGGGGGCAGACAGGGATCGTGGCAGCCCCAGCATTTT; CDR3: CASSGGRQGSWQPQHF
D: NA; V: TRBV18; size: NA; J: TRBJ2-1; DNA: TGTGCCAGCTCACCACCAACGGCCGAGGGTGGTGAGCAGTTCTTC; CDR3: CASSPPTAEGGEQFF
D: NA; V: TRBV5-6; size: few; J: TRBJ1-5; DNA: TGTGCCAGCAGCTTCGGGGATCAGCCCCAGCATTTT; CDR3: CASSFGDQPQHF
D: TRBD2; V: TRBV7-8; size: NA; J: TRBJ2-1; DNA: TGTGCCAGCAGTTTCGAAACTTCTAGCGGGGGCTACAATGAGCAGTTCTTC; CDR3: CASSFETSSGGYNEQFF
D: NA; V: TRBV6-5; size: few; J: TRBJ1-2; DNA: TGTGCCAGCAGTTACGCCACCGCAGATGGCTACACCTTC; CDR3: CASSYATADGYTF
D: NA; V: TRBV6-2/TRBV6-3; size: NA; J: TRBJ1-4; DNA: TGTGCCAGCAGTTACCGCCGCGGAGGACTAGAAAAACTGTTTTTT; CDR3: CASSYRRGGLEKLFF
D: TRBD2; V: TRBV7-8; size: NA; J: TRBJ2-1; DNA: TGTGCCAGCAGCCCCGAGGGACTAGCGGTTAACAATGAGCAGTTCTTC; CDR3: CASSPEGLAVNNEQFF
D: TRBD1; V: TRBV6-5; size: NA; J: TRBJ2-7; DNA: TGTGCCAGCAAGAGACAGGGGCCCTACGAGCAGTACTTC; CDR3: CASKRQGPYEQYF
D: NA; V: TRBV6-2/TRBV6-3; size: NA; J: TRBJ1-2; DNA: TGTGCCAGCAGTTCCGCGGGTGCAGCTAACTATGGCTACACCTTC; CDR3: CASSSAGAANYGYTF
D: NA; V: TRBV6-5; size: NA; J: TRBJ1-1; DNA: TGTGCCAGCAGCCTAGGGGGTGGAACTGAAGCTTTCTTT; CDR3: CASSLGGGTEAFF
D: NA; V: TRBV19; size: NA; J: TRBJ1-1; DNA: TGTGCCAGTAGCCCTCGGACGGGGATTAACACTGAAGCTTTCTTT; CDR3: CASSPRTGINTEAFF
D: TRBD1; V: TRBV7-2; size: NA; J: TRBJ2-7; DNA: TGTGCCAGCAGCTTAGCCCAGGGGGTAAACGAGCAGTACTTC; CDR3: CASSLAQGVNEQYF
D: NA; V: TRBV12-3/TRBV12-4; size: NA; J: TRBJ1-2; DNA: TGTGCCAGCAGCTCCGGCAGGAACTATGGCTACACCTTC; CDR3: CASSSGRNYGYTF
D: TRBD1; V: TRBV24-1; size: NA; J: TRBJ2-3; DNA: TGTGCCACCGGGGAAGGACAGGGGATAGATACGCAGTATTTT; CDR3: CATGEGQGIDTQYF
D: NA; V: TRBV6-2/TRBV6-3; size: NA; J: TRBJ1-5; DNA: TGTGCCAGCAGTTATGCCGACAGGATCAATCAGCCCCAGCATTTT; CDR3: CASSYADRINQPQHF
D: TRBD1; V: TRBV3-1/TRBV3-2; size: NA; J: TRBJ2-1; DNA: TGTGCCAGCAGCCAAGAAGGGACAGGGGGGGAGGATGAGCAGTTCTTC; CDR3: CASSQEGTGGEDEQFF
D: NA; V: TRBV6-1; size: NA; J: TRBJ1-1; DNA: TGTGCCAGCAGTGAAACCGCAGGGCGGAACACTGAAGCTTTCTTT; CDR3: CASSETAGRNTEAFF
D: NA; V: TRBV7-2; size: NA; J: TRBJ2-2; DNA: TGTGCCAGCAGCTTAGCGCCAATATACAGGTTGGGGAACACCGGGGAGCTGTTTTTT; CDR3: CASSLAPIYRLGNTGELFF
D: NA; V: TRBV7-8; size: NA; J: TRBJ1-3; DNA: TGTGCCAGCAGCTTAGGAGGATACTCTGGAAACACCATATATTTT; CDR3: CASSLGGYSGNTIYF
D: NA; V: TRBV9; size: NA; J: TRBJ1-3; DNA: TGTGCCAGCACCACCACAGGGTCCCTCTCTGGAAACACCATATATTTT; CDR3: CASTTTGSLSGNTIYF
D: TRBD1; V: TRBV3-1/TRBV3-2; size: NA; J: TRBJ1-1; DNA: TGTGCCAGCAGCCAACCCAATACAGGGGGCTTTCGACTATCCGGCGCTTTCTTT; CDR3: CASSQPNTGGFRLSGAFF
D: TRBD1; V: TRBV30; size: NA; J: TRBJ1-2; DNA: TGTGCCTGGGGTCTCTGGGACAGGGGTTATGGCTACACCTTC; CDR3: CAWGLWDRGYGYTF
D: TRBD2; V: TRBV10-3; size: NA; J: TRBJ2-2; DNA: TGTGCCATCAGTGCCCTTTTAGCGGGGGGGCCCACCGGGGAGCTGTTTTTT; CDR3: CAISALLAGGPTGELFF
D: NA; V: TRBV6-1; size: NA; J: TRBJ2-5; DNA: TGTGCCAGCAGTGATGGACGGGGTGGACACTTC; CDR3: CASSDGRGGHF
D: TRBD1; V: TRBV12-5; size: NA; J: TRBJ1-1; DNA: TGTGCTAGTGGTTTGGTTTTGGGGACAGGGGGCCCTAACACTGAAGCTTTCTTT; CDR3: CASGLVLGTGGPNTEAFF
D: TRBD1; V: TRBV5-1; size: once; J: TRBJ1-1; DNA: TGCGCCAGCAGCGCGGACAGGGCCATGAACACTGAAGCTTTCTTT; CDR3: CASSADRAMNTEAFF
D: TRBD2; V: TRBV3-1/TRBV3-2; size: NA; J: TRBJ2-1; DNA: TGTGCCAGCAGCCAAGAGGGACTAGCGGTCTATGAGCAGTTCTTC; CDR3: CASSQEGLAVYEQFF
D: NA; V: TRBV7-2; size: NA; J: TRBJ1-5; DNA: TGTGCCAGCAGCAGGGGTTATAAGGATCAGCCCCAGCATTTT; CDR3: CASSRGYKDQPQHF